This paragraph covers one T cell receptor (beta chain) sequence. What it recognizes is unknown. This sample was taken from a study of blood T cells in healthy people across ages. It was with a sample-barcoded 5' primer and a J-beta primer mix that a second PCR of roughly 7 to 12 cycles was run. Carrying 12 random nucleotides, a template-switch adaptor labeled each individual cDNA molecule. TCRdb analysed the 5' RACE reads with MiXCR anew, one entry per CDR3 protein. There are 710,000 or so distinct CDR3 sequences in the sample; about 20% occur only once, and under 25% lies in the top ten. Study-level findings and limits: PBMCs were not sorted, which prevented a conclusive comparison of naive versus antigen-experienced cells.

The sequence was obtained from a man between 65 and 85 years old in good health. Sequencing was carried out using blood.

Here the CDR3 reads CASSFGTNTGELFF. Here the CDR3 DNA reads TGCGCCAGCAGCTTCGGGACAAACACCGGGGAGCTGTTTTTT. This chain joins TRBV5-1 and TRBJ2-2, with a weak D call TRBD1 (6 bases). The germline V gene has CDR1 SGHRS and CDR2 YFSETQ. This CDR3 has 14 residues. The V end was cut by 2 bases, the J end by 2 bases, with 7 bases between.